The T cell receptor (beta chain) under discussion was sequenced for a study of T-cell reconstitution after alpha-beta-depleted transplantation in children. The CDR3 spans 19 residues. Germline CDR1 and CDR2: MDHEN and SYDVKM. J was trimmed by 8 bases and V by 1 base; bases with no gene match: 13. Unique molecular identifiers were incorporated during preparation of the TCRbeta library. TCRdb ran MiXCR on the PCR reads and lists one entry per CDR3 protein. The sample shows a few hundred thousand distinct CDR3 sequences, more than 20% of them seen only once. This receptor was taken from a boy in the first two years of life with Wiskott-Aldrich syndrome, due to receive a stem cell transplant. This sequence joins TRBV28 and TRBJ2-2; 13 positions match TRBD2. The source was PBMCs, collected before TCRalphabeta/CD19-depleted stem cell transplant. CDR3 protein: CASSLLTLAGGPLSGELFF. The CDR3 region has the DNA TGTGCCAGCAGTTTATTGACACTAGCGGGAGGGCCCCTTTCAGGGGAGCTGTTTTTT.